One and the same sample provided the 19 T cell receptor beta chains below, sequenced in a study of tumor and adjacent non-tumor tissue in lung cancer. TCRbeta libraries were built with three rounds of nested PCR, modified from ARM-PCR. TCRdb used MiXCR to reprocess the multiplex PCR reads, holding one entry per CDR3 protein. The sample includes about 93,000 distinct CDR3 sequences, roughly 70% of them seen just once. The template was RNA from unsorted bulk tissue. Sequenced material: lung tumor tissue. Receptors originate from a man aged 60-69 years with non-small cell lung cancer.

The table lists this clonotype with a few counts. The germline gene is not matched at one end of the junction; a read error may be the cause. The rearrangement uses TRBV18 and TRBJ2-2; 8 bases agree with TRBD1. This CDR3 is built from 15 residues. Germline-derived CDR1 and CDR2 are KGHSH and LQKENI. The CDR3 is CTSSPQGANTGELFF. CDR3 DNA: TGTACCAGCTCACCCCAGGGGGCGAACACCGGGGAGTTGTTTTTT.

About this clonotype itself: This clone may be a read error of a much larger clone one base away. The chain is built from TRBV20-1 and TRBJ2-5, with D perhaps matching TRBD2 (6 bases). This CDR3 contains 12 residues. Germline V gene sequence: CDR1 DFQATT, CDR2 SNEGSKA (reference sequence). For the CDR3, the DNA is TGCATTGCGCGCGGGGTACAAGAGACCCAGTACTTC. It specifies CIARGVQETQYF.

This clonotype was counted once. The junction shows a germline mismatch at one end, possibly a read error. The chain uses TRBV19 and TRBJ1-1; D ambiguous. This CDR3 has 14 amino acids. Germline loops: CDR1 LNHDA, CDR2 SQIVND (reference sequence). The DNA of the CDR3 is TGTGCCAGTAGTCCCCCCCGGAACAACACTGAAGCTCTCTTT. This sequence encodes CASSPPRNNTEALF.

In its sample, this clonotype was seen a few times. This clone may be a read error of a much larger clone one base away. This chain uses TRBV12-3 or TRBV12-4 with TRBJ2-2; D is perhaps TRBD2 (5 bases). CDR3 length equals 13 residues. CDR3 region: CASSAQNTGELSF. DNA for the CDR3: TGTGCCAGCAGTGCCCAAAACACCGGGGAGCTGTCTTTT.

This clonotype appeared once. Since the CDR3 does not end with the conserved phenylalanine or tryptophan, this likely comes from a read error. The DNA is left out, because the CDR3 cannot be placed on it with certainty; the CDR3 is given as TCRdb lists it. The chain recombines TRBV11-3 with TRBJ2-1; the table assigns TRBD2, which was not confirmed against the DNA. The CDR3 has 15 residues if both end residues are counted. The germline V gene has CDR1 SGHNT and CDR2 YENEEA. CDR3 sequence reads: CDSSHGTSGSHEQLL.

The CDR3 reads CSVRVRQYSGNTIYF. The CDR3 coding sequence is TGCAGCGTTCGAGTGAGACAGTACTCTGGAAACACCATATATTTT. V and J are TRBV29-1 and TRBJ1-3, with a tentative D call TRBD1 (5 bases). Germline V gene sequence: CDR1 SQVTM, CDR2 ANQGSEA. Trimming cost V 5 bases and J 0 bases, with 14 bases left between them. The length of the CDR3 is 15 residues.

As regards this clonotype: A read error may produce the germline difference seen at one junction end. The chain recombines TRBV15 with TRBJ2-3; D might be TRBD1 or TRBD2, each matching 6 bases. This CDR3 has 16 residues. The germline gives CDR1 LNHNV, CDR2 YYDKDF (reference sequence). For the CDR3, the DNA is TGTGCCACCGGCAGGGGCGGCGGGGTGAGCACAGATACGCAGTATTTT. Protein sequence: CATGRGGGVSTDTQYF.

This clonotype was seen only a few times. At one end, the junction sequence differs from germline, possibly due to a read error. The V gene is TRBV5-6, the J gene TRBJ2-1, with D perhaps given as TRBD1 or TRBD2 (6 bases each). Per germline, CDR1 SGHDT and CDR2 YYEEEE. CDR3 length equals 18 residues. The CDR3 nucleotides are TGTTCCAGCAGCTTGGGGGGCAGTCGACAAGCCTTCGACAATGAGCAGTTCTTC. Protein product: CSSSLGGSRQAFDNEQFF. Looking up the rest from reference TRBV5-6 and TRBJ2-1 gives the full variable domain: DAGVTQSPTHLIKTRGQQVTLRCSPKSGHDTVSWYQQALGQGPQFIFQYYEEEERQRGNFPDRFSGHQFPNYSSELNVNALLLGDSALYLCSSSLGGSRQAFDNEQFFGPGTRLTVL.

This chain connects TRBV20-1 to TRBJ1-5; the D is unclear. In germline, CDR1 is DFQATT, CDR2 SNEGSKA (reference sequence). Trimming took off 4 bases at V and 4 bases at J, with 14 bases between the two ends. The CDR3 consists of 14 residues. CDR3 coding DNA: TGCAGTGCTAAAGATCGGGTACTTAATCAGCCCCAGCATTTT. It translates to CSAKDRVLNQPQHF.

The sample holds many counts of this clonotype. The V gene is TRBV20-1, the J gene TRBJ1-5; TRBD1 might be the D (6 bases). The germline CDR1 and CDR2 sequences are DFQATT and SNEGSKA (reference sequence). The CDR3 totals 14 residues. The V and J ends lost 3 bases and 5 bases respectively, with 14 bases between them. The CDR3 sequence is CSASLQGFYQPQHF. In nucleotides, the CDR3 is TGCAGTGCTAGTTTACAGGGATTCTATCAGCCCCAGCATTTT.

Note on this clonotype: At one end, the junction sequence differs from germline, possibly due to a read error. The CDR3 loop is CASSQEGSGANDLAF. In nucleotides, the CDR3 is TGCGCCAGCAGTCAAGAAGGGTCTGGGGCCAACGACCTGGCTTTC. The chain carries TRBV4-1 and TRBJ2-6, with D possibly matching TRBD1 (5 bases). This CDR3 has 15 residues. Germline V CDR1 and CDR2: MGHRA, YSYEKL.

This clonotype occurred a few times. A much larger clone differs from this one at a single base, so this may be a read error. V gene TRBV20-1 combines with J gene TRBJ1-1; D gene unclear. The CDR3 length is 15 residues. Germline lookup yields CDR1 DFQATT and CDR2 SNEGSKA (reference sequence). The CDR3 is CSARDFRQADTETFF. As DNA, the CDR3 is TGCAGTGCTAGAGATTTTCGGCAGGCCGACACTGAAACTTTCTTT.

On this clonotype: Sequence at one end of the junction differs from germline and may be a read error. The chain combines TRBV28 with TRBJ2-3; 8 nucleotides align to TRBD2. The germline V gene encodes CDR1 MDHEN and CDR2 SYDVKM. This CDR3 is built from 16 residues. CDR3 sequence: CASSLLAEGGADTQYF. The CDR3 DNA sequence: TGTGCCAGCAGTCTACTAGCGGAGGGCGGAGCAGATACACAGTATTTT. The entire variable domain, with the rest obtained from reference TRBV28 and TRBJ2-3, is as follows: DVKVTQSSRYLVKRTGEKVFLECVQDMDHENMFWYRQDPGLGLRLIYFSYDVKMKEKGDIPEGYSVSREKKERFSLILESASTNQTSMYLCASSLLAEGGADTQYFGPGTRLTVL.

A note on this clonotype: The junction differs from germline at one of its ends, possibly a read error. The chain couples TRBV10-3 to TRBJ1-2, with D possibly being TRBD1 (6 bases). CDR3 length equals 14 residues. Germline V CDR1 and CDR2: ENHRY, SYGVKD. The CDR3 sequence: CTINPGQLNYGYTF. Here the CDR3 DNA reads TGTACCATCAACCCAGGACAGCTTAACTATGGCTACACCTTC.

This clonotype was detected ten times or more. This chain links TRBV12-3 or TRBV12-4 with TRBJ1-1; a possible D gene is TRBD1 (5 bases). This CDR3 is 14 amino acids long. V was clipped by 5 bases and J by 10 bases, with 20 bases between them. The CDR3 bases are TGTGCCAGCAGTCCTACCCGCGGGGGAACGGGAGCTTTCTTT. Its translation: CASSPTRGGTGAFF.

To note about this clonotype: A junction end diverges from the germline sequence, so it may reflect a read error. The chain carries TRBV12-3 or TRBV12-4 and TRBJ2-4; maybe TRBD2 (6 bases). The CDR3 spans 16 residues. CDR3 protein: CTSTLSSWAGRNIQYF. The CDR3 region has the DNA TGTACCAGCACTTTATCTAGTTGGGCGGGGAGAAACATTCAGTACTTC.

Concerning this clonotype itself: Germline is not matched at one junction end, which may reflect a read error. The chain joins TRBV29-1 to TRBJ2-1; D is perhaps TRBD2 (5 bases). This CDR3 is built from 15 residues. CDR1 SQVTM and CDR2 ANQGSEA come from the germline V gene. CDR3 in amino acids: CSAEGTHNSYNEQFF. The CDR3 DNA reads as TGCAGCGCTGAGGGTACTCACAACTCCTACAATGAACAGTTCTTC.

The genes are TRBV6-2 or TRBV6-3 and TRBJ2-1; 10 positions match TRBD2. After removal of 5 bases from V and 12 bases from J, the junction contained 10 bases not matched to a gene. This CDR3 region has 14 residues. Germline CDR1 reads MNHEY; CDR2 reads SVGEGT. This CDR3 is CASSPPGTSVAQFF. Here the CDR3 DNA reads TGTGCCAGCAGTCCCCCCGGGACTAGCGTTGCGCAGTTCTTC.

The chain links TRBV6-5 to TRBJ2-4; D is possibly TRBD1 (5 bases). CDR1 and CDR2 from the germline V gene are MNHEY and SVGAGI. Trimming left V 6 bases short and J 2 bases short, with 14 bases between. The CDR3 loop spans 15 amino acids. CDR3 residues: CASRIWGRTKNIQYF. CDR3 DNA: TGTGCCAGCAGAATTTGGGGCAGAACCAAAAACATTCAGTACTTC.